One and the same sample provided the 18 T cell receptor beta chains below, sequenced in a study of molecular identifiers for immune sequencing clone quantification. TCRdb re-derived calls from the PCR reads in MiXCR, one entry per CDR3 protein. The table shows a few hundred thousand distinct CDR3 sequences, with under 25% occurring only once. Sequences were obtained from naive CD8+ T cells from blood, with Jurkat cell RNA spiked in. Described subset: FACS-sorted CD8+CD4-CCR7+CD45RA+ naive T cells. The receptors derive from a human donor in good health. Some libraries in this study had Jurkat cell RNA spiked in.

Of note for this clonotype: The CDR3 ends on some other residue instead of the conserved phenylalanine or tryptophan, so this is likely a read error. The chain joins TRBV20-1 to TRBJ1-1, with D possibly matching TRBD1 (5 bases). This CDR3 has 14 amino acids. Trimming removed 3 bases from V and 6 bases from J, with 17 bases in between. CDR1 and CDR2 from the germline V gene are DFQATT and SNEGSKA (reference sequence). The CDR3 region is CSARGESFLAEAFL. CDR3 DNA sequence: TGCAGTGCTAGGGGGGAAAGTTTTCTGGCTGAAGCTTTCCTT.

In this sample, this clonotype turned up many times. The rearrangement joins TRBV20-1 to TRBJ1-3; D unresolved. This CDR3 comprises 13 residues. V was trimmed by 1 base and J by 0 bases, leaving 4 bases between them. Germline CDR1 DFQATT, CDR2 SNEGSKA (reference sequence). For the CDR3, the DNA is TGCAGTGCTAGAGGAAACTCTGGAAACACCATATATTTT. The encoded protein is CSARGNSGNTIYF.

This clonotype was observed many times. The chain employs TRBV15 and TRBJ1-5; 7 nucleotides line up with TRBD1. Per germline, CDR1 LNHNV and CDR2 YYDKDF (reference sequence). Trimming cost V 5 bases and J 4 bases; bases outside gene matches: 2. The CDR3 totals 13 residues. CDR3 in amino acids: CATSPRGNQPQHF. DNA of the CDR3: TGTGCCACCAGCCCCAGGGGGAATCAGCCCCAGCATTTT.

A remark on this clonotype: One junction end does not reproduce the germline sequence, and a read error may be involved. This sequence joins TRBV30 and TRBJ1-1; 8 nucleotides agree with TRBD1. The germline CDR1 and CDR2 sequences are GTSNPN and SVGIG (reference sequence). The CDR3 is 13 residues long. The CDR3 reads CAWILQGEDEASF. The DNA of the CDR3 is TGTGCCTGGATTTTACAGGGGGAGGATGAAGCTTCCTTT.

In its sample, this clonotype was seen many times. DNA of the CDR3: TGTGCCAGCAGCGCAGGGGGCACAGATACGCAGTATTTT. This gives the protein CASSAGGTDTQYF. V usage is TRBV7-9 and J usage is TRBJ2-3, with D possibly TRBD1 on 6 matching bases. Looked up from germline, CDR1 is SEHNR and CDR2 is FQNEAQ (reference sequence). V dropped 5 bases and J dropped 1 base, with 7 bases sitting between them. This CDR3 region has 13 residues.

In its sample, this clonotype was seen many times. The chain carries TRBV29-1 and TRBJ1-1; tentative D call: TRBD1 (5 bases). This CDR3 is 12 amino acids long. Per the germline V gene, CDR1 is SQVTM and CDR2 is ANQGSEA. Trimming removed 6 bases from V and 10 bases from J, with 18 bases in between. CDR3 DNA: TGCAGCGTCCCACTGGGGGGAAGGGGAGCTTTCTTT. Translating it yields CSVPLGGRGAFF.

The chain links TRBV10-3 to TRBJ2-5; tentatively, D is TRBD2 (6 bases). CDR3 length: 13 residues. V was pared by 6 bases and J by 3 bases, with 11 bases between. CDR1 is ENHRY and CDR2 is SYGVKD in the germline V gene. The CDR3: CAIRGDFKETQYF. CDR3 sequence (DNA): TGTGCCATCAGGGGGGACTTTAAAGAGACCCAGTACTTC.

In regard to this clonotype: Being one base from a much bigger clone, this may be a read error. The CDR3 coding sequence is TGTGCCAGCAGCCTTGGGACAGGGATACCCGTGGAGCTGTTTTTT. This translates into CASSLGTGIPVELFF. The V and J genes are TRBV3-1 and TRBJ2-2; 9 bases match TRBD1. Germline V CDR1 and CDR2: LGHDT, YNNKEL (reference sequence). The CDR3 length is 15 residues. V gave up 4 bases and J gave up 10 bases; unmatched junction bases: 10.

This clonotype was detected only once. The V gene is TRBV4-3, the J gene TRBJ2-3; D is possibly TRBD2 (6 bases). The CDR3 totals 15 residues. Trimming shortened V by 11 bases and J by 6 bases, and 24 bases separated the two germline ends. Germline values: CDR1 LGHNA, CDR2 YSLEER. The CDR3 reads CARRQASRAGDTQYF. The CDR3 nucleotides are TGCGCCCGCCGCCAAGCTAGCAGGGCGGGGGATACGCAGTATTTT.

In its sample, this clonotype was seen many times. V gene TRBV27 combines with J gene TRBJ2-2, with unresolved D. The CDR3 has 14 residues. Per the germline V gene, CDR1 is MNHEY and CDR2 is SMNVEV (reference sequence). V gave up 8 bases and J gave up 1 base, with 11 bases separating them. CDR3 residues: CASGFTENTGELFF. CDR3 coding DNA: TGTGCCAGCGGGTTTACAGAGAACACCGGGGAGCTGTTTTTT.

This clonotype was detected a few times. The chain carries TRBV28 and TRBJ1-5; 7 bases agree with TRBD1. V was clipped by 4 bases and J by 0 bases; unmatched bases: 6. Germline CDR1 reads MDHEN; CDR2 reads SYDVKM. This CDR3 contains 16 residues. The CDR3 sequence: CASSSEGTDSNQPQHF. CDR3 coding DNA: TGTGCCAGCAGTTCAGAAGGGACAGATAGCAATCAGCCCCAGCATTTT. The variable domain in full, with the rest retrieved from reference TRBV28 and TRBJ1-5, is DVKVTQSSRYLVKRTGEKVFLECVQDMDHENMFWYRQDPGLGLRLIYFSYDVKMKEKGDIPEGYSVSREKKERFSLILESASTNQTSMYLCASSSEGTDSNQPQHFGDGTRLSIL.

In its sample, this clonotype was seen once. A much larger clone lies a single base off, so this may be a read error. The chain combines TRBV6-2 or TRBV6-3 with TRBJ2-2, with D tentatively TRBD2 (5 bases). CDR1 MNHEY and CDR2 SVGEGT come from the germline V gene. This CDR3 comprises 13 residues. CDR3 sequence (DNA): TGTGCCAGCAGAACCGGGAACACCGGGAAGCTGTTTTTT. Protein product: CASRTGNTGKLFF.

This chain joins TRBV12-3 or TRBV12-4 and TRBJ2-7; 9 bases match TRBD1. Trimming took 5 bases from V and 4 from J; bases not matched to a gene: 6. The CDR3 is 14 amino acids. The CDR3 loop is CASSGPGQGYEQYF. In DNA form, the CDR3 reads TGTGCCAGCAGTGGACCGGGACAGGGTTACGAGCAGTACTTC.

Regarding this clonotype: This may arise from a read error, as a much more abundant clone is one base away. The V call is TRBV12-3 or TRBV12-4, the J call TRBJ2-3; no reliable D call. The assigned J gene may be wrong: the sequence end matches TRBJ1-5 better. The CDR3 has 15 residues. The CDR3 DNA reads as TGTGCCAGCAGTCCCGCTAGCGGGAGCACAGATACGCAGCATTTT. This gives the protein CASSPASGSTDTQHF.

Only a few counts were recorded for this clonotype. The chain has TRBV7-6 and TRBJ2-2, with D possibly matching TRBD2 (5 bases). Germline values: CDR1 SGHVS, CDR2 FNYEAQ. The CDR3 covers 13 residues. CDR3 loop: CGTLIDNTGELFF. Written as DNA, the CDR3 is TGTGGGACTTTGATAGACAACACCGGGGAGCTGTTTTTT.

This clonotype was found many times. The CDR3 reads CSAWDRVTYEQYF. CDR3 coding DNA: TGCAGTGCTTGGGACAGGGTAACGTACGAGCAGTACTTC. The rearrangement links TRBV20-1 to TRBJ2-7, with 9 bases aligning to TRBD1. The V gene end was trimmed by 5 bases and the J gene end by 4 bases; junction bases not matched to a gene: 6. Germline-derived CDR1 and CDR2 are DFQATT and SNEGSKA (reference sequence). The CDR3 totals 13 residues.

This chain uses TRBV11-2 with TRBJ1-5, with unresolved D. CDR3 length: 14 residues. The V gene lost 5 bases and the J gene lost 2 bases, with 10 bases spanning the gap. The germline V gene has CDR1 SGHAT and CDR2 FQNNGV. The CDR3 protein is CASSGGEGNQPQHF. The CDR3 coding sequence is TGTGCCAGCAGCGGCGGTGAGGGCAATCAGCCCCAGCATTTT.

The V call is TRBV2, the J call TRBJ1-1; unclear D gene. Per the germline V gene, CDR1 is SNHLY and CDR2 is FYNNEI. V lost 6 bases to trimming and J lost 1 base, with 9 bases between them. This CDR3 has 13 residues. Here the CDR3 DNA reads TGTGCCAGCAGGCCGGGCCGGAACACTGAAGCTTTCTTT. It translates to CASRPGRNTEAFF.